The 20 T cell receptor beta chains below were found in one sample sequenced in a study of blood T cell repertoires in COVID-19. Clones were sequenced by immunoSEQ multiplex PCR, and TCRdb holds only the in-frame ones, with some missing. Found here are about 250,000 clones, approximately 89% of them singletons; the top ten hold under 2%. What was sequenced was peripheral blood. The receptor source for this set is a woman aged 55-69 years who had recovered from COVID-19.

This clone was seen a single time. The rearrangement uses TRBV5-1 and TRBJ2-5; D is perhaps TRBD2 (6 bases). Trimming removed 0 bases at V and 5 bases at J, with 11 bases between. CDR1 SGHRS and CDR2 YFSETQ come from the germline V gene. The CDR3 has 14 residues. The CDR3 DNA reads as TGCGCCAGCAGCTTGGGCGGGGCCCTCGAGACCCAGTACTTC. Translating gives CASSLGGALETQYF.

The rearrangement uses TRBV18 and TRBJ1-1; TRBD1 matches 9 bases. Germline lookup yields CDR1 KGHSH and CDR2 LQKENI. After removal of 3 bases from V and 0 bases from J, the junction contained 5 bases not matched to a gene. This CDR3 spans 16 amino acids. CDR3 residues: CASSPRQGGMNTEAFF. The CDR3, as DNA: TGTGCCAGCTCACCGAGACAGGGGGGCATGAACACTGAAGCTTTCTTT.

This sequence joins TRBV5-1 and TRBJ2-1, with 8 bases matching TRBD1. Unmatched junction bases numbered 3, after V lost 0 bases and J lost 4 bases. Looked up from germline, CDR1 is SGHRS and CDR2 is YFSETQ. The CDR3 is made up of 15 amino acids. CDR3 loop: CASSLADREYNEQFF. CDR3 in DNA: TGCGCCAGCAGCTTGGCGGACAGGGAGTACAATGAGCAGTTCTTC.

The V gene is TRBV24-1, the J gene TRBJ2-7, with 8 bases fitting TRBD1. The germline V gene has CDR1 KGHDR and CDR2 SFDVKD. The CDR3 spans 16 residues. Trimming at V came to 5 bases and at J to 7 bases, leaving 15 bases not matched to a gene. This CDR3 is CATSAPPGQGAVEQYF. CDR3 nucleotides: TGTGCCACCAGTGCTCCTCCGGGGCAGGGGGCGGTGGAGCAGTACTTC.

The J gene is TRBJ2-5, the V gene TRBV19, with TRBD1 as a possible D gene (5 bases). The CDR3 covers 13 residues. Per the germline V gene, CDR1 is LNHDA and CDR2 is SQIVND (reference sequence). The V gene lost 6 bases and the J gene lost 0 bases, with 8 bases spanning the gap. The CDR3 sequence: CASRGAYQETQYF. The CDR3 DNA reads as TGTGCCAGTAGAGGGGCCTACCAAGAGACCCAGTACTTC.

V usage is TRBV20-1 and J usage is TRBJ2-1; TRBD2 matches 11 bases. The CDR3 is 18 amino acids. J was trimmed by 1 base and V by 3 bases; bases with no gene match: 11. Germline CDR1 DFQATT, CDR2 SNEGSKA (reference sequence). The CDR3 protein is CSASGPSGGLQSYNEQFF. The CDR3 DNA is TGCAGTGCTAGTGGCCCTAGCGGGGGGCTCCAATCCTACAATGAGCAGTTCTTC.

J is TRBJ1-3 and V is TRBV19, with no clear D. Trimming stripped 3 bases from V and 2 bases from J, with 11 bases between. The CDR3 runs 15 residues. Germline CDR1 LNHDA, CDR2 SQIVND (reference sequence). This CDR3 is CASSISGETGNTIYF. CDR3 in DNA: TGTGCCAGTAGTATCTCGGGAGAGACTGGAAACACCATATATTTT.

The V and J genes are TRBV11-2 and TRBJ2-5, with D unresolved. CDR3 size: 19 residues. The germline V and J ends were trimmed by 2 bases and 0 bases, with 22 bases remaining between them. CDR1 is SGHAT, CDR2 FQNNGV, per germline. CDR3 loop: CASSLRSLSFTENQETQYF. The CDR3 nucleotides are TGTGCCAGCAGCTTAAGGTCGCTTAGTTTTACAGAGAACCAAGAGACCCAGTACTTC.

This chain connects TRBV9 to TRBJ2-7, with D possibly TRBD1 on 5 matching bases. This CDR3 region has 12 residues. Germline loops: CDR1 SGDLS, CDR2 YYNGEE. Trimming shortened V by 0 bases and J by 10 bases, and 11 bases separated the two germline ends. The CDR3 sequence: CASSVGQGGQYF. DNA of the CDR3: TGTGCCAGCAGCGTAGGTCAGGGTGGACAGTACTTC. Variable domain in full (rest from reference TRBV9 and TRBJ2-7): DSGVTQTPKHLITATGQRVTLRCSPRSGDLSVYWYQQSLDQGLQFLIQYYNGEERAKGNILERFSAQQFPDLHSELNLSSLELGDSALYFCASSVGQGGQYFGPGTRLTVT.

CDR3 DNA: TGTGCCACCAGCGAGCAGGGTAACACCGGGGAGCTGTTTTTT. This gives the protein CATSEQGNTGELFF. V gene TRBV10-3 combines with J gene TRBJ2-2; possible D gene TRBD1, 5 bases. V lost 10 bases and J 2 bases, leaving 14 bases between the germline ends. Germline CDR1 is ENHRY and CDR2 is SYGVKD. The length of the CDR3 is 14 residues.

The J gene is TRBJ2-7, the V gene TRBV5-6; 10 nucleotides match TRBD1. Germline loops: CDR1 SGHDT, CDR2 YYEEEE. V gave up 4 bases and J gave up 2 bases; unmatched junction bases: 6. CDR3 size: 15 residues. The CDR3 nucleotides are TGTGCCAGCAGCGCTTACGGGACAGGGGCCTACGAGCAGTACTTC. This gives the protein CASSAYGTGAYEQYF.

The genes are TRBV4-1 and TRBJ2-7; TRBD1 agrees at 9 bases. The CDR3 has 17 amino acids. Germline trimming cut 0 bases from V and 6 bases from J; bases unmatched to any gene: 12. CDR1 MGHRA and CDR2 YSYEKL come from the germline V gene. CDR3 loop: CASSQEINRQGGREQYF. The CDR3 DNA reads TGCGCCAGCAGCCAAGAGATCAACAGACAGGGGGGACGCGAGCAGTACTTC.

V gene TRBV5-1 combines with J gene TRBJ1-1; possible D gene TRBD1, 5 bases. In germline, CDR1 is SGHRS, CDR2 YFSETQ. V lost 4 bases, J lost 1 base, and 11 bases lay in between. This CDR3 is built from 14 residues. CDR3 nucleotides: TGCGCCAGCAGCACGCAGACAGCGAACACTGAAGCTTTCTTT. It translates to CASSTQTANTEAFF.

The chain has TRBV28 and TRBJ2-7; 7 bases map to TRBD1. The J segment lost 2 bases and the V segment lost 10 bases, leaving 8 bases of the junction unmatched. This CDR3 has 13 residues. Germline V gene lookup returns CDR1 MDHEN and CDR2 SYDVKM. CDR3 coding DNA: TGTGCCACCAATGACAGGGTTACCTACGAGCAGTACTTC. Encoded protein: CATNDRVTYEQYF.

This chain links TRBV28 with TRBJ2-2; TRBD2 is a possible D gene (5 bases). The length of the CDR3 is 16 residues. Germline CDR1 is MDHEN and CDR2 is SYDVKM. V shed 1 base and J shed 0 bases, with 9 bases lying between them. The CDR3 sequence: CASSLLGSANTGELFF. The CDR3 nucleotides are TGTGCCAGCAGTTTATTAGGGAGCGCGAACACCGGGGAGCTGTTTTTT.

This clone came up once. The J gene is TRBJ2-3, the V gene TRBV7-6, with D maybe TRBD2 (5 bases). The CDR3 loop spans 15 amino acids. The V gene's germline CDR1 is SGHVS and CDR2 FNYEAQ. With 7 bases removed from V and 1 base from J, the gap between germline ends came to 15 bases. CDR3 sequence: CASTLGGAGTDTQYF. The CDR3, as DNA: TGTGCCAGCACCCTAGGAGGTGCCGGCACAGATACGCAGTATTTT. Full variable domain (missing parts from reference TRBV7-6 and TRBJ2-3): GAGVSQSPRYKVTKRGQDVALRCDPISGHVSLYWYRQALGQGPEFLTYFNYEAQQDKSGLPNDRFSAERPEGSISTLTIQRTEQRDSAMYRCASTLGGAGTDTQYFGPGTRLTVL.

The V gene is TRBV6-5, the J gene TRBJ1-5, with TRBD1 matching 8 bases. This CDR3 has 14 amino acids. CDR1 MNHEY and CDR2 SVGAGI come from the germline V gene. V was clipped by 6 bases and J by 4 bases; unmatched bases: 5. DNA for the CDR3: TGTGCCAGCAGCCGGACAGGGTTTAATCAGCCCCAGCATTTT. Translated, it gives CASSRTGFNQPQHF.

The chain carries TRBV10-3 and TRBJ1-2; D is perhaps TRBD1 (6 bases). The CDR3 has 15 residues. Trimming removed 0 bases from V and 4 bases from J, with 12 bases in between. CDR1 and CDR2 (germline): ENHRY, SYGVKD. CDR3 nucleotides: TGTGCCATCAGTGAGTCGCAGGGGAACACCTATGGCTACACCTTC. This sequence encodes CAISESQGNTYGYTF.

The chain is built from TRBV7-9 and TRBJ2-5; 7 nucleotides line up with TRBD1. Looked up from germline, CDR1 is SEHNR and CDR2 is FQNEAQ (reference sequence). V gave up 4 bases and J gave up 5 bases; unmatched junction bases: 13. This CDR3 has 16 amino acids. The CDR3 loop is CASSSKTGLGRETQYF. The CDR3 DNA reads as TGTGCCAGCAGCTCGAAGACAGGGTTGGGGCGGGAGACCCAGTACTTC.

The rearrangement uses TRBV6-5 and TRBJ2-5; possibly TRBD1 for D (6 bases). This CDR3 spans 12 amino acids. Germline V gene sequence: CDR1 MNHEY, CDR2 SVGAGI. Trimming cost V 6 bases and J 7 bases, with 12 bases left between them. The CDR3 sequence is CASRDSSGTQYF. CDR3 bases: TGTGCCAGCAGGGACAGTTCTGGGACCCAGTACTTC.